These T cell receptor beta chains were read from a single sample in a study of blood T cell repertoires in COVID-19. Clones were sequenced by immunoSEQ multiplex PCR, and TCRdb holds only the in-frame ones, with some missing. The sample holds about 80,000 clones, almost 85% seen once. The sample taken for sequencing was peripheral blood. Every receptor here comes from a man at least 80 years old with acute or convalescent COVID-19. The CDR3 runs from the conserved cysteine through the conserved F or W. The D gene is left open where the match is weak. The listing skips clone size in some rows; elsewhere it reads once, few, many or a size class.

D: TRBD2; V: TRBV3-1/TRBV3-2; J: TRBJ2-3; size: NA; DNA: TGTGCCAGCAGCCTGGGACTAGCGGGGACAGATACGCAGTATTTT; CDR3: CASSLGLAGTDTQYF
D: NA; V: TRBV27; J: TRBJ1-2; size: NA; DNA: TGTGCCAGCAGTTTATCACTTAAGACAGTATCTCAAATTAACTATGGCTACACCTTC; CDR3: CASSLSLKTVSQINYGYTF
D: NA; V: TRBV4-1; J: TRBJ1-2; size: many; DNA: TGCGCCAGCAGCCAAGATGGGTGGAGGGGCTCCACTTATGGCTACACCTTC; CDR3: CASSQDGWRGSTYGYTF
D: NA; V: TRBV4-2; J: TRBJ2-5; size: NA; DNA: TGTGCCAGCAGCCCGACTGTTGCTGACGGCGAGACCCAGTACTTC; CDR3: CASSPTVADGETQYF
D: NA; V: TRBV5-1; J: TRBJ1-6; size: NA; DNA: TGCGCCAGCAGCTTGGGGACAAATAGCAGGTTGAACTCCTATAATTCACCCCTCCACTTT; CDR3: CASSLGTNSRLNSYNSPLHF
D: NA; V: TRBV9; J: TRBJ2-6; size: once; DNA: TGTGCCAGCAGCGTAACGGGCTCTGGGGCCAACGTCCTGACTTTC; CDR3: CASSVTGSGANVLTF
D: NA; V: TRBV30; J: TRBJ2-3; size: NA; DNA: TGTGCCTGGAGTAGGGGGTCTAGCACAGATACGCAGTATTTT; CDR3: CAWSRGSSTDTQYF
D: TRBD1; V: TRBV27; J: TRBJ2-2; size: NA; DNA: TGTGCCAGTTTGCCCCGCCGGACAGGGCGGACCGGGGAGCTGTTTTTT; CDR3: CASLPRRTGRTGELFF
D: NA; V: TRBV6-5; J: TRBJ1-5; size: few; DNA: TGTGCCAGCGGGGGAGGGGTCAATCAGCCCCAGCATTTT; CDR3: CASGGGVNQPQHF
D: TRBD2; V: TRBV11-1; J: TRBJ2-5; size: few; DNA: TGTGCCAGCAGCCCTAGCGGGGGGCCTGACGAGACCCAGTACTTC; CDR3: CASSPSGGPDETQYF
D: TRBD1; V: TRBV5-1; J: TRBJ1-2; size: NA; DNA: TGCGCCAGCAGCTTGGGACAGGGGACTAACTATGGCTACACCTTC; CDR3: CASSLGQGTNYGYTF
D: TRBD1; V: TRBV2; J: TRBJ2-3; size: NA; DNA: TGTGCCAGCACGACAGGGCTCACAGATACGCAGTATTTT; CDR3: CASTTGLTDTQYF
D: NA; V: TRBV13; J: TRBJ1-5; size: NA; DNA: TGTGCCAGCTCCCGGGGGGGCGGGAGCAATCAGCCCCAGCATTTT; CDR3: CASSRGGGSNQPQHF
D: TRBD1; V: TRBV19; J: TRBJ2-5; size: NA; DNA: TGTGCCAGCGCCGGGACAGGGGTAGAGACCCAGTACTTC; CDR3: CASAGTGVETQYF
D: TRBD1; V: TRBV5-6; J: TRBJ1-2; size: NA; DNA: TGTGCCAGCAGCGAGACCAGGGGGACAAACTATGGCTACACCTTC; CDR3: CASSETRGTNYGYTF
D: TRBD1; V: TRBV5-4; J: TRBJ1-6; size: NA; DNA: TGTGCCAGCAGCTTGGACAGGGGGGGCGATAATTCACCCCTCCACTTT; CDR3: CASSLDRGGDNSPLHF
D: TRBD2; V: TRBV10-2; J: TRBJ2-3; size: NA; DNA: TGCGCCAGCACCGAGCCGGGGGGGGCGTCAGATACGCAGTATTTT; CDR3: CASTEPGGASDTQYF
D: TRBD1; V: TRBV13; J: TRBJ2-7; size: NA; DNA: TGTGCCAGCAGATTCGAGACAGGGCCCGAGCAGTACTTC; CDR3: CASRFETGPEQYF
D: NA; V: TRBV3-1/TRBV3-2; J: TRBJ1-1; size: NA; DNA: TGTGCCAGCAGCCAATTAGACAGAAACACTGAAGCTTTCTTT; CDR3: CASSQLDRNTEAFF
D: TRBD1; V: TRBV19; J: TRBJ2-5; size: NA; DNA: TGTGCCAGTAGTTCCCGGACAGGGGGCCAAGAGACCCAGTACTTC; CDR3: CASSSRTGGQETQYF
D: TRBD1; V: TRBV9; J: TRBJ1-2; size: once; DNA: TGTGCCAGCAGCGCGGGACAGTCTACTAACTATGGCTACACCTTC; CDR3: CASSAGQSTNYGYTF
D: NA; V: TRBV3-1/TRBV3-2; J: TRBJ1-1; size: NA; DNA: TGTGCCAGCAGCCAAGGTCAAGCGATGAACACTGAAGCTTTCTTT; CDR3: CASSQGQAMNTEAFF
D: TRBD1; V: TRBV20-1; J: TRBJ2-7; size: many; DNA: TGCAGTGTCGGGACAGACTACGAGCAGTACTTC; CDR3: CSVGTDYEQYF
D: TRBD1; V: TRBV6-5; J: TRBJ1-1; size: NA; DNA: TGTCTCACTGGGACAGGGACCCCTTACACTGAAGCTTTCTTT; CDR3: CLTGTGTPYTEAFF
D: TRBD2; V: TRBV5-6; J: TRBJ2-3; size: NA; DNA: TGTGCCAGCAGCCCCAGACTAGCGGGGTTGGGCACAGATACGCAGTATTTT; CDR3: CASSPRLAGLGTDTQYF
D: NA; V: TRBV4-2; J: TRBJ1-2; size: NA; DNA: TGTGCCAGCAGCCAAGACGGACAGTCCGACTATGGCTACACCTTC; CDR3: CASSQDGQSDYGYTF
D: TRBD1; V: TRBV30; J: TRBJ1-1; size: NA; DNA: TGTGCCTGGAGTCTTTGGGAGGGGACAGGTGAAGCTTTCTTT; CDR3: CAWSLWEGTGEAFF
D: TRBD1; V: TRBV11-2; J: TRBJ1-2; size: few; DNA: TGTGCCAGCAGCTTTGGCCTAGGACAGGGGAGTTGGGGCTACACCTTC; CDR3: CASSFGLGQGSWGYTF
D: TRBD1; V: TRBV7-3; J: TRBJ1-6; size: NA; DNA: TGTGCCAGCAGCACGACAGGGGAGGGTAATTCACCCCTCCACTTT; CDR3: CASSTTGEGNSPLHF
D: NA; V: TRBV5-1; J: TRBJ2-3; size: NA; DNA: TGCGCCAGCAGCACTGGGGCGGGGGCGACAGATACGCAGTATTTT; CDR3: CASSTGAGATDTQYF
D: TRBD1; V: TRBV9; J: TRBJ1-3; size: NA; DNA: TGTGCCAGCAGCGCACGGACAGGTGGAAACACCATATATTTT; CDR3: CASSARTGGNTIYF
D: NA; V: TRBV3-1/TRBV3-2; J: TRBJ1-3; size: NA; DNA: TGTGCCAGCAGCCACGGGGGGCTTGGAAACACCATATATTTT; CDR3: CASSHGGLGNTIYF
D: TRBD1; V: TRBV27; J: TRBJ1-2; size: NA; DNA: TGTGCCAGCAGTTTATCTGGGACAGTCCATGGCTACACCTTC; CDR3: CASSLSGTVHGYTF
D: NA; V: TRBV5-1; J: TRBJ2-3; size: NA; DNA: TGCGCCAGCAGCACCCAACAGGGAGGCACAGATACGCAGTATTTT; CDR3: CASSTQQGGTDTQYF
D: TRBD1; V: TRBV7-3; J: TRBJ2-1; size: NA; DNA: TGTGCCAGCAGCTTACAACCGGGACAGAGCTCCTACAATGAGCAGTTCTTC; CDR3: CASSLQPGQSSYNEQFF
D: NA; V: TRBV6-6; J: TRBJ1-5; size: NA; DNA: TGTGCCAGCAGTTCCGACGGGAGCAATCAGCCCCAGCATTTT; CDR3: CASSSDGSNQPQHF
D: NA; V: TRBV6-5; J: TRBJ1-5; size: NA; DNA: TGTGCCAGCAGTTATGGGCGCAATCAGCCCCAGCATTTT; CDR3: CASSYGRNQPQHF
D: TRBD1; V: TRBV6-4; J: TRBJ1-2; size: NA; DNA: TGTGCCAGCAGACTCGGGACAGATCGCGGCTCTGGCTACACCTTC; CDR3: CASRLGTDRGSGYTF
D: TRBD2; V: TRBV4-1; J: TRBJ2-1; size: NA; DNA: TGCGCCAGCAGCCAGGCCCTTAGCGGGCGGGGTTTGGATGAGCAGTTCTTC; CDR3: CASSQALSGRGLDEQFF
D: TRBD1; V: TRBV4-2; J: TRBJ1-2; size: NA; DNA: TGTGCCAGCAGCCAAGAAGCCGGGACAGGGTTTGGCTATGGCTACACCTTC; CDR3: CASSQEAGTGFGYGYTF
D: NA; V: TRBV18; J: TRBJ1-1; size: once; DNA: TGTGCCAGCTCACCGTCGACAGGCAACACTGAAGCTTTCTTT; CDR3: CASSPSTGNTEAFF
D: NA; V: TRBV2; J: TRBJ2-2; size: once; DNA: TGTGCCAGCAGTCAAGAGAGCACCGGGGAGCTGTTTTTT; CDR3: CASSQESTGELFF
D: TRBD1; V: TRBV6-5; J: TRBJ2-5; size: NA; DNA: TGTGCCAGCATAGCCGGGACAGGGAGCCAAGAGACCCAGTACTTC; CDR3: CASIAGTGSQETQYF
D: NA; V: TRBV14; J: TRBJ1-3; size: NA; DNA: TGTGCCAGCAGCCTTCTCGGAAACACCATATATTTT; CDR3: CASSLLGNTIYF
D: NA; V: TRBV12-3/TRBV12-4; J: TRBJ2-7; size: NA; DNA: TGTGCCAGCAGTTTGGTACTTTACGAGCAGTACTTC; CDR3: CASSLVLYEQYF
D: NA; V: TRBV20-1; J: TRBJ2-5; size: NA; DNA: TGCAGTGCTAGTAGACGGGCGGGGAAAGAGACCCAGTACTTC; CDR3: CSASRRAGKETQYF
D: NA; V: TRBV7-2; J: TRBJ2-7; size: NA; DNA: TGTGCCAGCAGCTTAGGGACAGAGTACGAGCAGTACTTC; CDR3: CASSLGTEYEQYF
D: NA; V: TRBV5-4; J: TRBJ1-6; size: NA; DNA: TGTGCCAGCAGCCACGGGAACTTCGGCGAGGTGAGACCCCTCCACTTT; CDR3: CASSHGNFGEVRPLHF
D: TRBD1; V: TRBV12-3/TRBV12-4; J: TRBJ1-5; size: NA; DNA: TGTGCCAGCAGTTTACAGGGGGATCAGCCCCAGCATTTT; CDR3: CASSLQGDQPQHF
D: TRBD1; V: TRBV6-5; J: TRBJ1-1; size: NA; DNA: TGTGCCAGCACCCACGAGACAGGGAAAGCTGAAGCTTTCTTT; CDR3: CASTHETGKAEAFF
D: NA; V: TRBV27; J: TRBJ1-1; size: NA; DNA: TGTGCCAGCAGCCCCGGCGACCACGCGGGGGGCGCTTTCTTT; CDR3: CASSPGDHAGGAFF
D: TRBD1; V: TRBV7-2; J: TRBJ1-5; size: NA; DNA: TGTGCCAGCAGCTCCCAGACAGGGGGCTTTGGGCCCCAGCATTTT; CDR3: CASSSQTGGFGPQHF
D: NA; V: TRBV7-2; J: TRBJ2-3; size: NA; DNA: TGTGCCAGCAGCTTACTAGGGGGGGCCTCTGGAGATACGCAGTATTTT; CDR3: CASSLLGGASGDTQYF
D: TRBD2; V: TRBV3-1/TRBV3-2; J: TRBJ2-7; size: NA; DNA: TGTGCCAGCAGCCAGGCTACTAGCGGCGGGTATGAGCAGTACTTC; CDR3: CASSQATSGGYEQYF
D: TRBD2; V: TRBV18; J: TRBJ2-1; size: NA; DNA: TGTGCCAGCTCACCAGCGGTAGCGGGGGTCGATGAGCAGTTCTTC; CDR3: CASSPAVAGVDEQFF
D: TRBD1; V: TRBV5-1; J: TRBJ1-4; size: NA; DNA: TGCGCCAGCAGCCCAGGACAGGGAAGGGAAAAACTGTTTTTT; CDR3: CASSPGQGREKLFF
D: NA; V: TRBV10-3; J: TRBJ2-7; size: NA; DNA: TGTGCCATCAGTGAGTCGAGTTACGAGCAGTACTTC; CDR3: CAISESSYEQYF
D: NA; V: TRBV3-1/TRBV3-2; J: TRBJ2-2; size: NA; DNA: TGTGCCAGCCGGCCCGACAGTACAGCGAACACCGGGGAGCTGTTTTTT; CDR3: CASRPDSTANTGELFF
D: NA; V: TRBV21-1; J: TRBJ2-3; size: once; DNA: TGTGCCAGCAGCACCTTGCTGGGGGGTCGGGCAGATACGCAGTATTTT; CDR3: CASSTLLGGRADTQYF
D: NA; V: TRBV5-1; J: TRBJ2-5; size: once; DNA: TGCGCCAGCAGCACCGGACAGAAAGAGACCCAGTACTTC; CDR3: CASSTGQKETQYF